This TCR beta chain was obtained from a study of T-cell reconstitution after alpha-beta-depleted transplantation in children. This clonotype was picked up a small number of times. Unique molecular identifiers were built into the TCRbeta library. TCRdb used MiXCR to reprocess the PCR reads, holding one entry per CDR3 protein. This table holds approximately 650,000 distinct CDR3 sequences, less than 15% found once. The CDR3 has 14 amino acids. J gave up 9 bases and V 3 bases, and 9 bases lay outside the gene matches. CDR1 and CDR2 (germline): SGHRS, YFSETQ. The clonotype originates from a girl aged 2 to 9 with congenital amegakaryocytic thrombocytopenia, due to receive a stem cell transplant. This chain links TRBV5-1 with TRBJ2-1; TRBD1 agrees at 7 bases. Sequences were derived from PBMCs, sampled before TCRalphabeta/CD19-depleted stem cell transplant. CDR3 DNA: TGCGCCAGCAGCTCTCAACAGGGGCGAGGTGAGCAGTTCTTC. This encodes CASSSQQGRGEQFF.